What follows are 15 T cell receptor beta chains derived from one specimen sequenced in a study of T cells in Graves' hyperthyroidism and ophthalmopathy. Researchers took RNA transcripts and amplified the TCR beta CDR3 regions from them. The HTBI set primed first-round TCR CDR3 RT-PCR. TCRdb ran MiXCR on the multiplex PCR reads and lists one entry per CDR3 protein. The sample records hundreds of thousands of distinct CDR3 sequences, 14% being singletons. The sample was blood. The receptors were gathered from a woman aged 45-59 years with Graves' ophthalmopathy.

V gene TRBV24-1 combines with J gene TRBJ2-7; D may be TRBD1 (5 bases). The CDR3 extends over 21 amino acids. Trimming took 0 bases from V and 0 from J, leaving 26 bases between them. The germline V gene has CDR1 KGHDR and CDR2 SFDVKD. CDR3 sequence reads: CATSDLYVTALRNLSSYEQYF. DNA of the CDR3: TGTGCCACCAGTGATTTGTATGTGACAGCCCTAAGAAACTTGAGCTCCTACGAGCAGTACTTC.

The sample holds many counts of this clonotype. This chain links TRBV3-1 with TRBJ1-2; tentative D call: TRBD1 (6 bases). Trimming stripped 4 bases from V and 5 bases from J, with 14 bases between. The germline V gene has CDR1 LGHDT and CDR2 YNNKEL (reference sequence). The CDR3 sequence is 14 residues long. In nucleotides, the CDR3 is TGTGCCAGCAGCCCCAATGCGGGGGCTTATGGCTACACCTTC. It specifies CASSPNAGAYGYTF. Full variable domain (missing parts from reference TRBV3-1 and TRBJ1-2): DTAVSQTPKYLVTQMGNDKSIKCEQNLGHDTMYWYKQDSKKFLKIMFSYNNKELIINETVPNRFSPKSPDKAHLNLHINSLELGDSAVYFCASSPNAGAYGYTFGSGTRLTVV.

V is TRBV2 and J is TRBJ1-5, with D perhaps TRBD1 (5 bases). Germline V gene lookup returns CDR1 SNHLY and CDR2 FYNNEI. The CDR3 has 14 residues. The ends were cut back, 8 bases at V and 6 bases at J, with 17 bases in the middle. This CDR3 is CASRGRGAGQPQHF. The CDR3 bases are TGTGCCAGCCGAGGAAGGGGCGCGGGTCAGCCCCAGCATTTT.

This clonotype was observed a few times. Given the absence of the conserved phenylalanine or tryptophan at the CDR3 end, a read error is likely. J is TRBJ2-7 and V is TRBV2; the D gene is possibly TRBD2 (6 bases). Trimming took 6 bases from V and 4 from J, leaving 10 bases between them. The CDR3 runs to 12 residues. CDR1 SNHLY and CDR2 FYNNEI come from the germline V gene. The CDR3 region has the DNA TGTGCCAGCAGGGGGGACTTGTACGAGCAGTACCTC. It yields the protein CASRGDLYEQYL.

This clonotype was recorded many times. This chain uses TRBV28 with TRBJ2-1; 10 nucleotides match TRBD2. V lost 3 bases, J lost 6 bases, and 8 bases stayed unmatched. The CDR3 runs to 16 residues. CDR1 is MDHEN, CDR2 SYDVKM, per germline. This CDR3 is CASSFGLAETSNEQFF. The CDR3 region has the DNA TGTGCCAGCAGTTTCGGACTAGCGGAAACCTCCAATGAGCAGTTCTTC.

Points on this clonotype: A much larger clone is a single base away; this may be a read error. This chain joins TRBV3-1 and TRBJ2-1; no clear D gene. This CDR3 contains 19 residues. Germline values: CDR1 LGHDT, CDR2 YNNKEL (reference sequence). CDR3: CASSPNKRTNRVGHNKQFF. In DNA, the CDR3 is TGTGCCAGCAGTCCAAATAAGCGTACAAATCGGGTCGGTCACAATAAGCAGTTCTTC.

This clonotype came up many times. The chain combines TRBV20-1 with TRBJ1-1, with a tentative D call TRBD1 (6 bases). The CDR3 consists of 15 residues. From germline, CDR1 is DFQATT and CDR2 SNEGSKA (reference sequence). The V and J ends lost 5 bases and 1 base respectively, with 17 bases between them. The CDR3 coding sequence is TGCAGTGCTCTGGAAACCGGGACACCGAACACTGAAGCTTTCTTT. The encoded protein is CSALETGTPNTEAFF.

This chain joins TRBV7-9 and TRBJ2-1; D is uncertain. With 1 base removed from V and 0 bases from J, the gap between germline ends came to 16 bases. The CDR3 contains 18 residues. Per the germline V gene, CDR1 is SEHNR and CDR2 is FQNEAQ (reference sequence). CDR3 in amino acids: CASSLVALPLSSYNEQFF. For the CDR3, the DNA is TGTGCCAGCAGCTTAGTAGCACTCCCTTTATCCTCCTACAATGAGCAGTTCTTC.

As concerns this clonotype: At one end, the junction sequence differs from germline, possibly due to a read error. The chain employs TRBV18 and TRBJ2-7, with TRBD1 matching over 7 bases. CDR1 is KGHSH, CDR2 LQKENI, per germline. This CDR3 is built from 15 residues. The CDR3 reads CVSSPQPQGVGEQYF. DNA for the CDR3: TGTGTCAGCTCACCTCAACCTCAGGGGGTCGGGGAGCAGTACTTC.

In this sample, this clonotype turned up a few times. The chain couples TRBV19 to TRBJ2-7, with TRBD1 matching over 7 bases. J was trimmed by 2 bases and V by 4 bases; bases with no gene match: 5. This CDR3 spans 14 amino acids. CDR1 and CDR2 (germline): LNHDA, SQIVND (reference sequence). CDR3 amino acids: CASSKTGPPYEQYF. For the CDR3, the DNA is TGTGCCAGTAGTAAGACAGGGCCACCCTACGAGCAGTACTTC.

This clonotype was picked up many times. V gene TRBV7-2 combines with J gene TRBJ2-7; D is possibly TRBD1 (5 bases). The V gene lost 5 bases and the J gene lost 2 bases, with 16 bases spanning the gap. The CDR3 length is 15 residues. CDR1 is SGHTA and CDR2 is FQGNSA in the germline V gene. As DNA, the CDR3 is TGTGCCAGCAGCCCCTCTTTGACAGTAGCCTACGAGCAGTACTTC. Amino acid sequence: CASSPSLTVAYEQYF.

The table lists this clonotype with many counts. This chain connects TRBV30 to TRBJ2-7, with 7 positions matching TRBD1. The length of the CDR3 is 12 residues. Germline CDR1 and CDR2: GTSNPN and SVGIG (reference sequence). After removal of 5 bases from V and 0 bases from J, the junction contained 1 base not matched to a gene. The CDR3 region is CAWGTDSYEQYF. CDR3 DNA: TGTGCCTGGGGGACAGACTCCTACGAGCAGTACTTC. The full variable domain, with the rest looked up from reference TRBV30 and TRBJ2-7, is SQTIHQWPATLVQPVGSPLSLECTVEGTSNPNLYWYRQAAGRGLQLLFYSVGIGQISSEVPQNLSASRPQDRQFILSSKKLLLSDSGFYLCAWGTDSYEQYFGPGTRLTVT.

This clonotype was observed a handful of times. The chain couples TRBV4-1 to TRBJ1-5; perhaps TRBD1 as D (5 bases). With 3 bases removed from V and 1 base from J, the gap between germline ends came to 10 bases. Germline values: CDR1 MGHRA, CDR2 YSYEKL. The CDR3 spans 15 residues. Here the CDR3 reads CASSQQGQSNQPQHF. The CDR3, as DNA: TGCGCCAGCAGCCAGCAGGGCCAGAGCAATCAGCCCCAGCATTTT.

The chain couples TRBV7-8 to TRBJ2-3, with 14 bases fitting TRBD2. The CDR3 runs to 18 residues. Germline-derived CDR1 and CDR2 are SGHVS and FQNEAQ. V shed 5 bases and J 4 bases; nucleotides not matched to a gene: 11. The CDR3 protein is CASSDSGTSGSGADTQYF. The CDR3 bases are TGTGCCAGCAGCGACTCCGGGACTAGCGGGAGTGGGGCAGATACGCAGTATTTT.

This clonotype has just a few counts. The chain couples TRBV18 to TRBJ2-7, with 12 positions matching TRBD2. Germline V gives CDR1 KGHSH, CDR2 LQKENI. V shed 4 bases, J shed 4 bases, and the junction held 8 bases outside the gene matches. The CDR3 contains 16 residues. This CDR3 reads CASSRGLAGRVYEQYF. CDR3 nucleotide sequence: TGTGCCAGCTCACGCGGACTAGCGGGGAGGGTATACGAGCAGTACTTC. The entire variable domain, with the rest obtained from reference TRBV18 and TRBJ2-7, is as follows: NAGVMQNPRHLVRRRGQEARLRCSPMKGHSHVYWYRQLPEEGLKFMVYLQKENIIDESGMPKERFSAEFPKEGPSILRIQQVVRGDSAAYFCASSRGLAGRVYEQYFGPGTRLTVT.